The clone carrying this T cell receptor (beta chain) was counted ten times or more. Antigen: not known. Researchers reported that TCR beta cDNA libraries carried unique molecular identifiers. In TCRdb, the PCR reads were re-called with MiXCR into one record per CDR3 protein. The sample shows more than 500,000 distinct CDR3 sequences, 34% of them seen only once. This CDR3 is built from 14 residues. Trimming took off 2 bases at V and 6 bases at J, with 14 bases between the two ends. This entry is derived from a study of post-analysis software for immune sequencing data. Study summary: Included among the disease courses, which were recorded for the cohort, were relapsing-remitting, secondary progressive and progressive-relapsing multiple sclerosis. Study results and limitations: The study found significantly lower normalized Chao1 diversity in multiple sclerosis patients than in controls. F measure grouped same-batch samples tightly together. Five TRBV segments were significantly more frequent in patients than in controls. TRBV5-6, TRBV5-1 and TRBV20-1 were among these segments.

This chain joins TRBV12-3 or TRBV12-4 and TRBJ2-7; tentatively, D is TRBD1 (6 bases). Sequencing was done on a sample of blood. The clonotype comes from a girl aged 2 to 17 with multiple sclerosis. The CDR3 here is CASSLKGTWGEQYF. CDR3 coding DNA: TGTGCCAGCAGTTTAAAAGGGACATGGGGCGAGCAGTACTTC.